Included here is one T cell receptor beta chain sequence, with context. Some clones are missing from TCRdb's copy, which holds only in-frame ones; the method was immunoSEQ multiplex PCR. The sample lists approximately 85,000 clones; around 89% were seen once. The CDR3 sequence is 14 residues long. V shed 5 bases and J shed 1 base, with 9 bases lying between them. CDR1 is SGHTA, CDR2 FQGNSA, per germline. This sample is drawn from a study of blood T cell repertoires in COVID-19. The source of this sequence is a woman over 75 with active or convalescent COVID-19. The sequencing input was peripheral blood. This chain uses TRBV7-2 with TRBJ1-3; D ambiguous. CDR3 bases: TGTGCCAGCAGCCTCAGGACTTCTGGAAACACCATATATTTT. It yields the protein CASSLRTSGNTIYF.